Shown below are 18 T cell receptor beta chains from a single sample sequenced in a study of CD8+CD57+ T cells in acquired aplastic anemia. Patients sequenced had flow cytometry evidence of CD8+CD57+ cell expansion. Template material for TCR beta VDJ and CDR3 profiling consisted of genomic DNA. A single record per CDR3 protein comes from TCRdb applying MiXCR to the reads. The table records over 150,000 distinct CDR3 sequences, 71% of them present only once. The sample was sorted CD4+, CD8+, or CD8+CD57+ T cells (not recorded which) from PBMCs. These receptors all stem from a human donor with aplastic anemia.

The chain uses TRBV7-9 and TRBJ2-7; 9 bases fit TRBD1. V lost 1 base and J lost 4; bases outside the gene matches: 5. Germline CDR1 and CDR2: SEHNR and FQNEAQ (reference sequence). The CDR3 covers 15 residues. CDR3 nucleotide sequence: TGTGCCAGCAGCTTAGACCGGACAGGGGAATACGAGCAGTACTTC. This encodes CASSLDRTGEYEQYF. Full variable domain (rest looked up from reference TRBV7-9 and TRBJ2-7): DTGVSQNPRHKITKRGQNVTFRCDPISEHNRLYWYRQTLGQGPEFLTYFQNEAQLEKSRLLSDRFSAERPKGSFSTLEIQRTEQGDSAMYLCASSLDRTGEYEQYFGPGTRLTVT.

The chain is built from TRBV9 and TRBJ1-3; D is undetermined. Looked up from germline, CDR1 is SGDLS and CDR2 is YYNGEE. The V and J ends lost 1 base and 2 bases respectively, with 13 bases between them. CDR3 length: 16 residues. DNA for the CDR3: TGTGCCAGCAGCGTATGGCCTAAGTTGGCTGGAAACACCATATATTTT. It is translated as CASSVWPKLAGNTIYF.

The CDR3 protein is CSVDRERGEQFF. The DNA of the CDR3 is TGCAGCGTTGACCGGGAACGTGGTGAGCAGTTCTTC. J is TRBJ2-1 and V is TRBV29-1, with D perhaps matching TRBD2 (5 bases). The V and J ends lost 3 bases and 9 bases respectively, with 12 bases between them. CDR3 length: 12 amino acids. CDR1 is SQVTM, CDR2 ANQGSEA, per germline.

This clonotype came up once. This chain joins TRBV9 and TRBJ1-4, with 7 nucleotides matching TRBD1. The CDR3 loop spans 14 amino acids. Germline V gives CDR1 SGDLS, CDR2 YYNGEE. V was clipped by 4 bases and J by 4 bases; unmatched bases: 4. CDR3 amino acids: CASSLQGNNEKLFF. In nucleotides, the CDR3 is TGTGCCAGCAGCCTACAGGGGAATAATGAAAAACTGTTTTTT.

The sample holds a few counts of this clonotype. V gene TRBV24-1 combines with J gene TRBJ1-2; possible D gene TRBD1, 6 bases. Trimming stripped 4 bases from V and 4 bases from J, with 15 bases between. Germline V gene lookup returns CDR1 KGHDR and CDR2 SFDVKD. The CDR3 runs 15 residues. The chain's CDR3 is CATSEGGGQIYGYTF. The DNA of the CDR3 is TGTGCCACCAGTGAGGGGGGAGGACAGATCTATGGCTACACCTTC.

V is TRBV13 and J is TRBJ1-6; D not certain. V was pared by 5 bases and J by 10 bases, with 15 bases between. This CDR3 comprises 14 residues. Germline V gives CDR1 PRHDT, CDR2 FYEKMQ (reference sequence). CDR3 sequence (DNA): TGTGCCAGCAGCCTCACTATATCGGGATCACCCCTCCACTTT. Protein sequence: CASSLTISGSPLHF.

This clonotype was counted only a few times. One junction end does not reproduce the germline sequence, and a read error may be involved. The rearrangement links TRBV7-6 to TRBJ2-3; D gene ambiguous. Germline V gene lookup returns CDR1 SGHVS and CDR2 FNYEAQ. The CDR3 runs to 14 residues. CDR3 residues: CASSAVGSTDTQYF. CDR3 DNA: TGTGCTAGCAGCGCCGTAGGGAGCACAGATACGCAGTATTTT.

This clonotype appeared a few times. The rearrangement joins TRBV27 to TRBJ2-7; 7 bases are shared with TRBD1. The CDR3 contains 14 residues. Losses at the gene ends were 1 base for V and 3 bases for J; bases not matched to a gene: 3. Germline CDR1 is MNHEY and CDR2 is SMNVEV (reference sequence). The CDR3 here is CASSLFGTVYEQYF. The CDR3 region has the DNA TGTGCCAGCAGTTTATTTGGGACAGTCTACGAGCAGTACTTC.

This clonotype was recorded a few times. The chain joins TRBV2 to TRBJ1-4; D not certain. The CDR3 contains 16 residues. CDR1 is SNHLY, CDR2 FYNNEI, per germline. Trimming removed 6 bases at V and 3 bases at J, with 17 bases between. The CDR3 bases are TGTGCCAGCAGCGTCCACGTCCAGGCGGCTAATGAAAAACTGTTTTTT. Translating it yields CASSVHVQAANEKLFF.

This clonotype has only one observation. The rearrangement joins TRBV4-1 to TRBJ1-1; TRBD1 is a possible D gene (5 bases). There are 13 residues in the CDR3. The germline V gene encodes CDR1 MGHRA and CDR2 YSYEKL. V gave up 6 bases and J gave up 1 base, with 9 bases separating them. CDR3 bases: TGCGCCAGCAGAGACAGTGGGAACACTGAAGCTTTCTTT. Encoded protein: CASRDSGNTEAFF.

The table lists this clonotype with a few counts. The V call is TRBV2, the J call TRBJ1-1; weak D call: TRBD1 (5 bases). Trimming took 10 bases from V and 0 from J, leaving 12 bases between them. The CDR3 contains 13 residues. Germline V gene lookup returns CDR1 SNHLY and CDR2 FYNNEI. CDR3 bases: TGTGCCACCCCGGAGGGGATGAACACTGAAGCTTTCTTT. As protein: CATPEGMNTEAFF. Using reference TRBV2 and TRBJ1-1 for the parts outside the CDR3, the full variable domain is EPEVTQTPSHQVTQMGQEVILRCVPISNHLYFYWYRQILGQKVEFLVSFYNNEISEKSEIFDDQFSVERPDGSNFTLKIRSTKLEDSAMYFCATPEGMNTEAFFGQGTRLTVV.

The chain links TRBV20-1 to TRBJ2-3; 10 bases agree with TRBD2. The CDR3 runs 16 residues. Germline CDR1 is DFQATT and CDR2 is SNEGSKA (reference sequence). V dropped 0 bases and J dropped 1; count of bases not matched to a gene: 4. This CDR3 reads CSARDLGLAGTDTQYF. The DNA for the CDR3 is TGCAGTGCTAGAGATCTCGGACTAGCGGGCACAGATACGCAGTATTTT.

About this clonotype: One end of the junction varies from germline; a read error may be responsible. V and J are TRBV15 and TRBJ1-2; 8 bases line up with TRBD1. The length of the CDR3 is 16 residues. Germline loops: CDR1 LNHNV, CDR2 YYDKDF (reference sequence). CDR3 region: CATSRVSGGASDGCTF. For the CDR3, the DNA is TGTGCCACCAGCAGAGTTTCAGGGGGCGCGAGTGATGGCTGCACCTTC. Full variable domain (rest looked up from reference TRBV15 and TRBJ1-2): DAMVIQNPRYQVTQFGKPVTLSCSQTLNHNVMYWYQQKSSQAPKLLFHYYDKDFNNEADTPDNFQSRRPNTSFCFLDIRSPGLGDTAMYLCATSRVSGGASDGCTFGSGTRLTVV.

V is TRBV6-4 and J is TRBJ2-1; 11 bases are a match to TRBD2. The CDR3 runs to 15 residues. V gave up 5 bases and J gave up 3 bases; unmatched junction bases: 3. Germline assignment: CDR1 MRHNA and CDR2 SNTAGT. The CDR3 bases are TGTGCCAGCAGTACGACTAGCGGGGACTACAATGAGCAGTTCTTC. Translation gives CASSTTSGDYNEQFF.

This clonotype was detected only a few times. The chain couples TRBV29-1 to TRBJ2-2; D uncertain. Trimming pared 5 bases from V and 3 bases from J, leaving 1 base between. The length of the CDR3 is 10 residues. Germline V gene data show CDR1 as SQVTM and CDR2 as ANQGSEA. This CDR3 is CSVYTGELFF. The CDR3 region has the DNA TGCAGCGTTTACACCGGGGAGCTGTTTTTT.

This rearrangement joins TRBV15 to TRBJ2-7; D gene uncertain. CDR1 LNHNV and CDR2 YYDKDF come from the germline V gene (reference sequence). This CDR3 spans 13 amino acids. V was clipped by 1 base and J by 2 bases, with 6 bases between them. This CDR3 is CATSRGKTYEQYF. The DNA of the CDR3 is TGTGCCACCAGCAGAGGAAAGACCTACGAGCAGTACTTC.

The chain couples TRBV7-2 to TRBJ2-3; D possibly matches TRBD1 or TRBD2 (6 bases each). Trimming removed 4 bases from V and 0 bases from J, with 11 bases in between. Germline V gives CDR1 SGHTA, CDR2 FQGNSA. CDR3 size: 15 residues. The CDR3 DNA reads as TGTGCCAGCAGCTCAAGGGGGGCTAGCACAGATACGCAGTATTTT. Translation gives CASSSRGASTDTQYF.

The J gene is TRBJ1-2, the V gene TRBV12-3 or TRBV12-4; maybe TRBD1 (5 bases). The CDR3 totals 14 residues. V lost 5 bases and J lost 4, with 14 bases in between. The CDR3 loop is CASSLRDGSYGYTF. The CDR3 DNA follows: TGTGCCAGCAGTCTCCGGGACGGCAGCTATGGCTACACCTTC.